What follows are 3 T cell receptor beta chains derived from one specimen sequenced in a study of cytomegalovirus exposure and HLA in healthy donors. Primers for the PCR totalled 60 Vbeta and 13 Jbeta. Repertoires were generated with immunoSEQ multiplex PCR, while TCRdb's copy carries only in-frame clones and drops some. Here the sample spans tens of thousands of clones, roughly 80% being singletons. Sequencing used PBMCs. The receptors stem from a man aged 25 to 45 in good health and CMV-seronegative.

V and J are TRBV27 and TRBJ2-1; 8 bases are shared with TRBD1. The germline V gene has CDR1 MNHEY and CDR2 SMNVEV (reference sequence). Unmatched junction bases numbered 3, after V lost 2 bases and J lost 6 bases. This CDR3 region has 14 residues. DNA of the CDR3: TGTGCCAGCAGTTTAGGTACAGGGGGCAATGAGCAGTTCTTC. Its translation: CASSLGTGGNEQFF.

In its sample, this clone is medium-sized. The genes are TRBV19 and TRBJ2-7; tentatively, D is TRBD2 (5 bases). The length of the CDR3 is 13 residues. The germline V and J ends were trimmed by 3 bases and 4 bases, with 10 bases remaining between them. Per germline, CDR1 LNHDA and CDR2 SQIVND (reference sequence). The CDR3 loop reads CASSMKPGYEQYF. The CDR3 DNA reads as TGTGCCAGTAGTATGAAACCGGGGTACGAGCAGTACTTC.

The sample holds one count of this clone. V and J are TRBV2 and TRBJ1-5, with 8 bases fitting TRBD1. This CDR3 is 15 amino acids long. Germline trimming cut 2 bases from V and 7 bases from J; bases unmatched to any gene: 7. The germline CDR1 and CDR2 sequences are SNHLY and FYNNEI. The CDR3: CASSELSGGRQPQHF. The DNA for the CDR3 is TGTGCCAGCAGTGAACTCTCAGGGGGCCGGCAGCCCCAGCATTTT.